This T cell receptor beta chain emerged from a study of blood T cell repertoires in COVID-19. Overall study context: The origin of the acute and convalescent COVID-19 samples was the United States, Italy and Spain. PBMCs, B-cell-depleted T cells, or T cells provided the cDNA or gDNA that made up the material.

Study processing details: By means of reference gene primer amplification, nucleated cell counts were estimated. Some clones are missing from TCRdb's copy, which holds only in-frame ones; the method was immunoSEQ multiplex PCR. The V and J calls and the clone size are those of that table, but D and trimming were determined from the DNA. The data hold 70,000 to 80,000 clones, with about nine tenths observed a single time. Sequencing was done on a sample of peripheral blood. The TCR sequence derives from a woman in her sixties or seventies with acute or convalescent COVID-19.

Written as DNA, the CDR3 is TGCGCCAGCAGTGTGACAGTCGACTTCTACTATGGCTACACCTTC. It specifies CASSVTVDFYYGYTF. The chain links TRBV10-1 to TRBJ1-2; D is perhaps TRBD1 (5 bases). Looked up from germline, CDR1 is WNHNN and CDR2 is SYGVQD (reference sequence). V was clipped by 4 bases and J by 3 bases, with 15 bases between them. The CDR3 is made up of 15 amino acids.